The 26 T cell receptor beta chains below were found in one sample sequenced in a study of identifying expanded T cells in peripheral blood. Method: immunoSEQ multiplex PCR; TCRdb's copy keeps in-frame clones and lacks some. The table lists approximately 100,000 clones, around 89% of them singletons, with approximately 16% in the top ten. The sequenced sample was blood. The receptors come from a person aged 18 to 70 in good health.

V is TRBV6-1 and J is TRBJ2-7, with 10 bases fitting TRBD1. The V gene end was trimmed by 6 bases and the J gene end by 3 bases; junction bases not matched to a gene: 5. Germline lookup yields CDR1 MNHNS and CDR2 SASEGT. This CDR3 has 14 amino acids. This chain's CDR3 is CASSTGTGVYEQYF. CDR3 sequence (DNA): TGTGCCAGCAGCACCGGGACAGGGGTCTACGAGCAGTACTTC.

The J gene is TRBJ2-7, the V gene TRBV21-1. TRBV21-1 is a known pseudogene. CDR3 length equals 14 residues. In DNA, the CDR3 is TGTGCCAGCGCTCAGACGCTTGGGACCTACGAGCAGTACTTC. It codes for CASAQTLGTYEQYF.

V and J are TRBV15 and TRBJ2-2; D is possibly TRBD1 (7 bases). The CDR3 has 18 residues. The V end was cut by 5 bases, the J end by 1 base, with 20 bases between. Per the germline V gene, CDR1 is LNHNV and CDR2 is YYDKDF (reference sequence). The CDR3 sequence is CATSGPTQGGRNTGELFF. CDR3 DNA: TGTGCCACCAGCGGCCCCACTCAGGGGGGAAGGAACACCGGGGAGCTGTTTTTT.

V usage is TRBV9 and J usage is TRBJ2-7, with 12 bases aligning to TRBD1. CDR1 is SGDLS, CDR2 YYNGEE, per germline. CDR3 size: 15 residues. J lost 5 bases, V lost 3 bases, and 6 bases had no gene match. CDR3: CASSAGQGASNEQYF. CDR3 nucleotides: TGTGCCAGCAGCGCGGGACAGGGGGCTTCGAACGAGCAGTACTTC.

This chain links TRBV9 with TRBJ2-5; 8 nucleotides line up with TRBD2. V shed 4 bases, J shed 5 bases, and the junction held 10 bases outside the gene matches. Looked up from germline, CDR1 is SGDLS and CDR2 is YYNGEE. This CDR3 is 15 amino acids long. The CDR3 DNA reads as TGTGCCAGCAGCTCCCTCGGGGGGGCCGGGGAGACCCAGTACTTC. Encoded protein: CASSSLGGAGETQYF.

This clone was counted a few times. The chain joins TRBV7-9 to TRBJ1-1; a possible D gene is TRBD1 (6 bases). V was shortened by 7 bases and J by 1 base, with 16 bases between the two germline ends. Germline V gives CDR1 SEHNR, CDR2 FQNEAQ (reference sequence). The CDR3 is 15 amino acids. The CDR3 region has the DNA TGTGCCAGCAACGCCTTAGGGACAACGAACACTGAAGCTTTCTTT. Its protein product is CASNALGTTNTEAFF.

In its sample, this clone was seen once. The chain combines TRBV5-1 with TRBJ2-2, with TRBD1 identical over 9 bases. CDR1 is SGHRS, CDR2 YFSETQ, per germline. With 8 bases clipped from V and 4 bases from J, the junction kept 9 bases outside the gene matches. CDR3 length equals 15 residues. CDR3 in amino acids: CARRRDREATGELFF. CDR3 sequence (DNA): TGCGCCAGGAGACGGGACAGGGAGGCCACCGGGGAGCTGTTTTTT.

The chain couples TRBV11-3 to TRBJ1-3; D unclear. Germline CDR1 reads SGHNT; CDR2 reads YENEEA. The CDR3 loop spans 13 amino acids. Trimming stripped 2 bases from V and 4 bases from J, with 6 bases between. CDR3 region: CASSLYEGNTIYF. CDR3 nucleotide sequence: TGTGCCAGCAGCTTATATGAGGGAAACACCATATATTTT.

V gene TRBV27 combines with J gene TRBJ2-3, with D hard to call. The CDR3 spans 11 residues. Trimming removed 8 bases at V and 0 bases at J, with 3 bases between. In germline, CDR1 is MNHEY, CDR2 SMNVEV (reference sequence). CDR3 bases: TGTGCCAGCGCTAGCACAGATACGCAGTATTTT. Translated, it gives CASASTDTQYF.

The chain uses TRBV5-5 and TRBJ2-2; D may correspond to TRBD1 or TRBD2 (5 bases each). The CDR3 is 16 residues long. CDR1 is SGHKS and CDR2 is YYEKEE in the germline V gene (reference sequence). Trimming took 3 bases from V and 0 from J, leaving 12 bases between them. CDR3 loop: CASSSGRPANTGELFF. Written as DNA, the CDR3 is TGTGCCAGCAGCTCGGGACGTCCCGCGAACACCGGGGAGCTGTTTTTT.

The rearrangement links TRBV29-1 to TRBJ2-1; D is possibly TRBD1 (6 bases). The CDR3 has 18 residues. The V gene lost 5 bases and the J gene lost 0 bases, with 23 bases spanning the gap. The germline V gene has CDR1 SQVTM and CDR2 ANQGSEA. The chain's CDR3 is CSVQGTSHRGSSYNEQFF. The CDR3 DNA follows: TGCAGCGTTCAGGGGACATCACACCGTGGGAGCTCCTACAATGAGCAGTTCTTC.

This clone occurred once. The V and J genes are TRBV2 and TRBJ2-1; TRBD2 aligns across 13 bases. Looked up from germline, CDR1 is SNHLY and CDR2 is FYNNEI. V lost 8 bases and J lost 3; bases outside the gene matches: 7. CDR3 length: 16 residues. The CDR3 nucleotides are TGTGCCAGCTCCGGACTAGCGGGGGTCCGCTACAATGAGCAGTTCTTC. Its translation is CASSGLAGVRYNEQFF.

This sequence joins TRBV9 and TRBJ1-6; 7 bases map to TRBD1. Germline V lookup: CDR1 SGDLS, CDR2 YYNGEE. The CDR3 runs 15 residues. Unmatched junction bases numbered 7, after V lost 4 bases and J lost 6 bases. The CDR3 region has the DNA TGTGCCAGCAGCCCGAGTCCAGGGGGTAATTCACCCCTCCACTTT. Its protein is CASSPSPGGNSPLHF.

This rearrangement joins TRBV6-5 to TRBJ2-1; D remains ambiguous. From germline, CDR1 is MNHEY and CDR2 SVGAGI. The CDR3 is made up of 13 amino acids. V was shortened by 2 bases and J by 5 bases, with 7 bases between the two germline ends. The CDR3 sequence: CASSYLPDNEQFF. The CDR3 coding sequence is TGTGCCAGCAGTTACCTCCCGGACAATGAGCAGTTCTTC.

The rearrangement joins TRBV6-6 to TRBJ1-1, with 7 bases lining up with TRBD1. Per germline, CDR1 MNHNY and CDR2 SVGAGI (reference sequence). Unmatched junction bases numbered 5, after V lost 6 bases and J lost 4 bases. The CDR3 is 13 amino acids. CDR3 DNA sequence: TGTGCCAGCAGCGCGACAGGGTCCACTGAAGCTTTCTTT. Protein product: CASSATGSTEAFF.

This clone showed up just a few times. The chain couples TRBV18 to TRBJ1-2; TRBD1 might be the D (5 bases). The ends were cut back, 2 bases at V and 7 bases at J, with 11 bases in the middle. Germline CDR1 is KGHSH and CDR2 is LQKENI. CDR3 size: 13 residues. The CDR3 reads CASSPTTVSGYTF. CDR3 bases: TGTGCCAGCTCACCAACGACAGTCTCTGGCTACACCTTC.

This chain connects TRBV5-1 to TRBJ1-6; 7 bases are a match to TRBD1. V shed 4 bases and J 6 bases; nucleotides not matched to a gene: 4. Per the germline V gene, CDR1 is SGHRS and CDR2 is YFSETQ. The CDR3 is 14 amino acids. CDR3 sequence (DNA): TGCGCCAGCAGCGGCGGGGACAGTAATTCACCCCTCCACTTT. Protein sequence: CASSGGDSNSPLHF.

V and J are TRBV4-2 and TRBJ2-7; 8 bases align to TRBD1. The CDR3 consists of 19 residues. V lost 1 base to trimming and J lost 1 base; unmatched junction nucleotides: 15. The germline gives CDR1 LGHNA, CDR2 YNFKEQ. Here the CDR3 reads CASSQVLPGGAGWSYEQYF. The DNA for the CDR3 is TGTGCCAGCAGCCAAGTTCTCCCAGGGGGCGCAGGTTGGTCCTACGAGCAGTACTTC.

V usage is TRBV25-1 and J usage is TRBJ2-2, with 7 nucleotides matching TRBD1. V gave up 2 bases and J gave up 8 bases; unmatched junction bases: 11. Germline lookup yields CDR1 MGHDK and CDR2 SYGVNS. The CDR3 runs 16 residues. The CDR3 here is CASSEAGDSSLGELFF. DNA for the CDR3: TGTGCCAGCAGTGAAGCCGGGGACAGCTCGCTGGGGGAGCTGTTTTTT.

This chain connects TRBV4-1 to TRBJ2-7; possibly TRBD2 for D (5 bases). Germline-derived CDR1 and CDR2 are MGHRA and YSYEKL. V was trimmed by 4 bases and J by 6 bases, leaving 16 bases between them. The CDR3 totals 14 residues. The CDR3 protein is CASSPIGVGFEQYF. DNA of the CDR3: TGCGCCAGCAGCCCTATCGGGGTAGGCTTCGAGCAGTACTTC.

CDR3 residues: CASSSPRTGRETQYF. CDR3 nucleotide sequence: TGTGCCAGCAGTTCCCCTCGGACAGGGAGAGAGACCCAGTACTTC. V usage is TRBV6-5 and J usage is TRBJ2-5, with 8 bases lining up with TRBD1. The CDR3 extends over 15 amino acids. Trimming removed 4 bases from V and 4 bases from J; junction bases left unmatched: 8. Germline CDR1 and CDR2: MNHEY and SVGAGI.

This clone came up a few times. The chain combines TRBV10-3 with TRBJ2-1, with 8 positions matching TRBD1. CDR1 and CDR2 (germline): ENHRY, SYGVKD. The CDR3 sequence is 14 residues long. V was pared by 0 bases and J by 7 bases, with 2 bases of the junction left unmatched. This chain's CDR3 is CAISESQGANEQFF. The CDR3 region has the DNA TGTGCCATCAGTGAGTCCCAGGGGGCTAATGAGCAGTTCTTC.

This chain connects TRBV6-5 to TRBJ1-6; 7 bases match TRBD1. The CDR3 is made up of 16 amino acids. The J segment lost 6 bases and the V segment lost 0 bases, leaving 5 bases of the junction unmatched. Per the germline V gene, CDR1 is MNHEY and CDR2 is SVGAGI. The CDR3 spells CASSYSFTGANSPLHF. CDR3 nucleotides: TGTGCCAGCAGTTACTCGTTCACAGGGGCTAATTCACCCCTCCACTTT.

This clone was recorded once. The rearrangement joins TRBV6-5 to TRBJ1-3, with D uncertain. Trimming shortened V by 0 bases and J by 0 bases, and 9 bases separated the two germline ends. The CDR3 loop spans 16 amino acids. CDR1 MNHEY and CDR2 SVGAGI come from the germline V gene. The CDR3: CASSYSSSGSGNTIYF. The CDR3 region has the DNA TGTGCCAGCAGTTACTCGTCCAGCGGCTCTGGAAACACCATATATTTT.

This clone was found once. This chain connects TRBV2 to TRBJ2-3, with D perhaps TRBD2 (5 bases). Between the trimmed V and J ends, which lost 10 bases and 0 bases, there was a span of 8 bases. This CDR3 region has 12 residues. Per germline, CDR1 SNHLY and CDR2 FYNNEI. This CDR3 is CATRGSTDTQYF. The CDR3 region has the DNA TGTGCCACACGCGGGAGCACAGATACGCAGTATTTT.

This CDR3 reads CASSLSVGGGPYNEQFF. The CDR3 DNA sequence: TGTGCCAGCAGCTTATCCGTCGGGGGGGGACCCTACAATGAGCAGTTCTTC. This chain links TRBV7-8 with TRBJ2-1; 8 bases match TRBD2. V trimming: 2 bases; J trimming: 2 bases; junction bases outside the gene matches: 8. Germline assignment: CDR1 SGHVS and CDR2 FQNEAQ. This CDR3 is 17 amino acids long.